This is a list of T cell receptor beta chains from one sample in a study of T cell responses to AZD1222 COVID-19 vaccine. TCRdb's table, derived via immunoSEQ multiplex PCR, lists solely in-frame clones and lacks some. The sample records 70,000 or so clones, roughly 84% being singletons. The sample consisted of peripheral blood, taken on day 0 of AZD1222 vaccination. The receptors were gathered from an adult in good health. Each CDR3 is given with its conserved first and last residue. The order of the fields is CDR3 protein, CDR3 DNA, clone size, D gene, V gene, J gene. D genes are given only for firm matches. A row's size may be missing; if present it is once, few, many or a size class.

CASSSGTALTEAFF	TGTGCCAGCAGTTCCGGGACAGCGCTCACTGAAGCTTTCTTT	NA	TRBD1	TRBV6-2/TRBV6-3	TRBJ1-1
CAVKEKTGGAGYTF	TGTGCCGTAAAAGAAAAGACAGGGGGCGCGGGCTACACCTTC	NA	TRBD1	TRBV11-3	TRBJ1-2
CASSLRGNTIYF	TGTGCCAGCAGTTTACGCGGAAACACCATATATTTT	NA	NA	TRBV28	TRBJ1-3
CASSDSGATGETTSSGNTIYF	TGTGCCAGCAGTGACTCGGGGGCGACAGGGGAAACAACCTCCTCTGGAAACACCATATATTTT	once	TRBD1	TRBV6-4	TRBJ1-3
CASSLEAWDGYTF	TGTGCCAGCAGCTTGGAGGCGTGGGATGGCTACACCTTC	NA	NA	TRBV5-5	TRBJ1-2
CASSLGARTDTQYF	TGTGCCAGCAGCTTGGGGGCCCGCACAGATACGCAGTATTTT	NA	NA	TRBV7-2	TRBJ2-3
CASRSGAGGVRNEQFF	TGTGCCAGTAGGTCGGGAGCGGGGGGGGTCAGGAATGAGCAGTTCTTC	once	TRBD2	TRBV19	TRBJ2-1
CASSQDGFGRVVAEAFF	TGTGCCAGCAGCCAAGACGGGTTTGGTAGGGTTGTCGCTGAAGCTTTCTTT	NA	NA	TRBV3-1/TRBV3-2	TRBJ1-1
CASPDSRGARNEKLFF	TGTGCCAGCCCCGATTCTAGAGGGGCGCGGAATGAAAAACTGTTTTTT	NA	NA	TRBV6-9	TRBJ1-4
CASSLVFGQLYNSPLHF	TGTGCCAGCAGCTTGGTTTTCGGACAGCTCTATAATTCACCCCTCCACTTT	few	NA	TRBV5-4	TRBJ1-6
CASSYVLNTEAFF	TGTGCCAGCAGTTACGTCCTGAACACTGAAGCTTTCTTT	NA	NA	TRBV6-2/TRBV6-3	TRBJ1-1
CATSRMDRANTEAFF	TGTGCCACCAGCAGGATGGACAGGGCCAACACTGAAGCTTTCTTT	NA	TRBD1	TRBV15	TRBJ1-1
CAISESTNYGYTF	TGTGCCATCAGTGAGTCAACTAACTATGGCTACACCTTC	NA	NA	TRBV10-3	TRBJ1-2
CASSSQTGGKPQHF	TGTGCCAGCAGTTCCCAGACAGGGGGGAAGCCCCAGCATTTT	NA	TRBD1	TRBV28	TRBJ1-5
CASSLTVYGYTF	TGTGCCAGCAGCTTGACCGTCTATGGCTACACCTTC	once	NA	TRBV5-6	TRBJ1-2
CASSLAYNEIEQYF	TGTGCCAGCAGCTTGGCCTACAATGAGATCGAGCAGTACTTC	once	NA	TRBV5-6	TRBJ2-7